Below are 28 T cell receptor beta chains sequenced from a single sample in a study of blood T cell dynamics during melanoma immunotherapy. Assay: immunoSEQ multiplex PCR; the TCRdb copy retains only in-frame clones and omits some. The table lists some 6,300 clones, approximately 83% of them singletons. Documented time point: pre-treatment baseline. The sequencing here drew on blood, taken from a patient treated with checkpoint blockade. Receptors were obtained from a human donor with melanoma. Some clones in this sample may be carry-over from other donors' samples.

This clone was seen more than once but under ten times. The chain has TRBV7-9 and TRBJ1-1; TRBD1 might be the D (6 bases). V dropped 2 bases and J dropped 5 bases, with 12 bases sitting between them. The CDR3 extends over 14 amino acids. Germline V gene sequence: CDR1 SEHNR, CDR2 FQNEAQ (reference sequence). CDR3 nucleotide sequence: TGTGCCAGCAGCTTAAGGGCAGGGGAAACTGAAGCTTTCTTT. Its protein is CASSLRAGETEAFF. Together with reference TRBV7-9 and TRBJ1-1, the CDR3 gives the full variable domain: DTGVSQNPRHKITKRGQNVTFRCDPISEHNRLYWYRQTLGQGPEFLTYFQNEAQLEKSRLLSDRFSAERPKGSFSTLEIQRTEQGDSAMYLCASSLRAGETEAFFGQGTRLTVV.

Sample share makes this clone large. The chain recombines TRBV4-2 with TRBJ1-3, with D possibly being TRBD1 (5 bases). In germline, CDR1 is LGHNA, CDR2 YNFKEQ. The CDR3 is 16 amino acids. V was trimmed by 0 bases and J by 0 bases, leaving 9 bases between them. CDR3 DNA sequence: TGTGCCAGCAGCCAAGAGACCAGGGTCTCTGGAAACACCATATATTTT. It encodes CASSQETRVSGNTIYF.

This sequence joins TRBV5-5 and TRBJ1-2; a possible D gene is TRBD1 (5 bases). V dropped 0 bases and J dropped 7 bases, with 10 bases sitting between them. This CDR3 spans 13 amino acids. Germline CDR1 reads SGHKS; CDR2 reads YYEKEE (reference sequence). The CDR3 loop reads CASSLAGRSGYTF. The CDR3 region has the DNA TGTGCCAGCAGCTTGGCAGGGAGAAGTGGCTACACCTTC.

The chain links TRBV19 to TRBJ2-3; 11 bases map to TRBD2. Germline CDR1 is LNHDA and CDR2 is SQIVND (reference sequence). The CDR3 extends over 16 amino acids. With V trimmed by 7 bases and J by 3 bases, 9 bases remained unmatched. DNA of the CDR3: TGTGCCAGTAAGGCTAGCGGGGGGCCTGGAACAGATACGCAGTATTTT. Its translation is CASKASGGPGTDTQYF.

The chain links TRBV28 to TRBJ1-5, with D possibly matching TRBD1 (5 bases). The V end lost 2 bases, the J end lost 4 bases, and 15 bases lay between the germline ends. Germline CDR1 and CDR2: MDHEN and SYDVKM. There are 16 residues in the CDR3. DNA of the CDR3: TGTGCCAGCAGTTTACGGTATGGGGCCGGGAATCAGCCCCAGCATTTT. This codes for CASSLRYGAGNQPQHF.

The chain uses TRBV2 and TRBJ2-3; 13 bases fit TRBD2. The length of the CDR3 is 19 residues. Germline-derived CDR1 and CDR2 are SNHLY and FYNNEI. V dropped 4 bases and J dropped 0; count of bases not matched to a gene: 10. The chain's CDR3 is CASSGGLAGPDSSTDTQYF. DNA of the CDR3: TGTGCCAGCAGTGGGGGACTAGCGGGGCCGGACTCTAGCACAGATACGCAGTATTTT. Drawing the rest from reference TRBV2 and TRBJ2-3, the complete variable domain is EPEVTQTPSHQVTQMGQEVILRCVPISNHLYFYWYRQILGQKVEFLVSFYNNEISEKSEIFDDQFSVERPDGSNFTLKIRSTKLEDSAMYFCASSGGLAGPDSSTDTQYFGPGTRLTVL.

The J gene is TRBJ2-6, the V gene TRBV5-2; the table assigns TRBD1, which was not confirmed against the DNA. TRBV5-2 is a pseudogene. The CDR3 spans 17 residues. CDR3 loop: CASKSGCTQSRANVLTF. DNA of the CDR3: TGTGCCAGCAAGTCAGGCTGTACACAAAGTCGGGCCAACGTCCTGACTTTC.

The rearrangement joins TRBV6-6 to TRBJ1-2; D is ambiguous. This CDR3 has 13 amino acids. Trimming stripped 2 bases from V and 1 base from J, with 5 bases between. Germline assignment: CDR1 MNHNY and CDR2 SVGAGI (reference sequence). CDR3 in DNA: TGTGCCAGCAGTTACGTCAGTAACTATGGCTACACCTTC. This sequence encodes CASSYVSNYGYTF.

This clone was observed a few times. V gene TRBV11-2 combines with J gene TRBJ1-6, with D possibly being TRBD1 (6 bases). Trimming cost V 5 bases and J 10 bases, with 15 bases left between them. The CDR3 contains 14 residues. CDR1 is SGHAT, CDR2 FQNNGV, per germline. This chain's CDR3 is CASSINRVRSPLHF. CDR3 sequence (DNA): TGTGCCAGCAGCATAAACAGGGTTCGATCACCCCTCCACTTT.

The V gene is TRBV5-6, the J gene TRBJ2-1, with 12 bases fitting TRBD2. J gave up 3 bases and V 1 base, and 5 bases lay outside the gene matches. Germline CDR1 reads SGHDT; CDR2 reads YYEEEE. CDR3 length: 17 amino acids. Written as DNA, the CDR3 is TGTGCCAGCAGCTTGACTAGCGGGGGGTCTTTCTACAATGAGCAGTTCTTC. Its translation: CASSLTSGGSFYNEQFF.

The chain employs TRBV2 and TRBJ2-3; 10 bases map to TRBD1. Unmatched junction bases numbered 6, after V lost 9 bases and J lost 6 bases. CDR3 length equals 13 residues. Germline CDR1 SNHLY, CDR2 FYNNEI. As DNA, the CDR3 is TGTGCCAGGGGGGGACAGGGGAGGGATACGCAGTATTTT. Protein sequence: CARGGQGRDTQYF. Together with reference TRBV2 and TRBJ2-3, the CDR3 gives the full variable domain: EPEVTQTPSHQVTQMGQEVILRCVPISNHLYFYWYRQILGQKVEFLVSFYNNEISEKSEIFDDQFSVERPDGSNFTLKIRSTKLEDSAMYFCARGGQGRDTQYFGPGTRLTVL.

J is TRBJ1-2 and V is TRBV5-1, with 7 bases that match TRBD1. This CDR3 region has 13 residues. V was clipped by 4 bases and J by 4 bases; unmatched bases: 4. Looked up from germline, CDR1 is SGHRS and CDR2 is YFSETQ. The CDR3 coding sequence is TGCGCCAGCAGCACGGACAGGTCCTATGGCTACACCTTC. This gives the protein CASSTDRSYGYTF.

The gene calls are TRBV10-3 and TRBJ1-1, with 7 nucleotides matching TRBD1. The CDR3 extends over 15 amino acids. Trimming at V came to 6 bases and at J to 1 base, leaving 8 bases not matched to a gene. Germline values: CDR1 ENHRY, CDR2 SYGVKD. CDR3 nucleotides: TGTGCCATCAGCTTGGACAGGACATCGAACACTGAAGCTTTCTTT. Protein product: CAISLDRTSNTEAFF.

In this sample, this clone turned up a few times. One end of the junction varies from germline; a read error may be responsible. Distinct nucleotide sequences in the sample also encode this CDR3. V usage is TRBV5-1 and J usage is TRBJ1-1; D possibly corresponds to TRBD1 (5 bases). Germline V lookup: CDR1 SGHRS, CDR2 YFSETQ. This CDR3 spans 15 amino acids. The CDR3 spells CASSWERQLNTEAFF. The CDR3 region has the DNA TGTGCCAGCAGCTGGGAAAGACAGTTGAACACTGAAGCTTTCTTT.

The genes are TRBV29-1 and TRBJ2-6; D possibly corresponds to TRBD2 (7 bases). Deletions cut 7 bases from V and 4 bases from J, with 17 bases between. CDR1 and CDR2 (germline): SQVTM, ANQGSEA. This CDR3 region has 15 residues. The DNA for the CDR3 is TGCAGCGCTGGAGGCGGGGGCTACGGGGCCAACGTCCTGACTTTC. The encoded protein is CSAGGGGYGANVLTF.

The chain has TRBV4-2 and TRBJ1-3, with D unresolved. The CDR3 covers 14 residues. The germline V gene has CDR1 LGHNA and CDR2 YNFKEQ. V lost 1 base to trimming and J lost 3 bases, with 7 bases between them. The CDR3 DNA sequence: TGTGCCAGCAGCCAAGGAGTCAATGGAAACACCATATATTTT. It translates to CASSQGVNGNTIYF.

Worth noting for this clone: At one end, the junction sequence differs from germline, possibly due to a read error. This chain joins TRBV28 and TRBJ2-1, with 14 bases that match TRBD2. This CDR3 has 14 amino acids. The germline gives CDR1 MDHEN, CDR2 SYDVKM. CDR3: CASSSMGTSGRPLF. As DNA, the CDR3 is TGTGCCAGCAGCTCAATGGGGACTAGCGGGAGACCGCTCTTC.

The CDR3 coding sequence is TGCAGCGTTGAAGACAGGGGTTATATGGGCTACACCTTC. As protein: CSVEDRGYMGYTF. The chain joins TRBV29-1 to TRBJ1-2; D possibly corresponds to TRBD1 (6 bases). Germline CDR1 is SQVTM and CDR2 is ANQGSEA. This CDR3 is 13 amino acids long. V was pared by 0 bases and J by 8 bases, with 13 bases between.

The chain joins TRBV11-2 to TRBJ2-7; D not certain. Germline CDR1 and CDR2: SGHAT and FQNNGV. The CDR3 spans 15 residues. Trimming removed 5 bases from V and 5 bases from J, with 19 bases in between. The CDR3 DNA reads as TGTGCCAGCAGCCGAAACGAAGGGCGTTGGGACGAGCAGTACTTC. Protein: CASSRNEGRWDEQYF.

The genes are TRBV6-1 and TRBJ1-4; D possibly corresponds to TRBD1 (5 bases). V was cut by 1 base and J by 16 bases, with 10 bases left in between. This CDR3 is 11 amino acids long. Germline CDR1 MNHNS, CDR2 SASEGT. For the CDR3, the DNA is TGTGCCAGCAGTGAAGATACAGGTCCGTTTTTT. Amino acids: CASSEDTGPFF.

V gene TRBV2 combines with J gene TRBJ2-5; TRBD2 matches at 10 bases. CDR3 length equals 17 residues. Germline trimming cut 6 bases from V and 7 bases from J; bases unmatched to any gene: 17. Per germline, CDR1 SNHLY and CDR2 FYNNEI. The CDR3 spells CASSLRGLAGVIGTQYF. In DNA, the CDR3 is TGTGCCAGCAGCCTGAGGGGGCTAGCGGGAGTAATAGGGACCCAGTACTTC.

This clone occurred once. The V and J genes are TRBV30 and TRBJ1-6; a weak D match, TRBD1 (6 bases). The CDR3 consists of 16 residues. Germline V gives CDR1 GTSNPN, CDR2 SVGIG (reference sequence). V lost 3 bases and J 14 bases, leaving 26 bases between the germline ends. In DNA, the CDR3 is TGTGCCTGGAGCTATCCCGTCGGGGGGGCCGGGGGAACCCTCCACTTT. Amino acids: CAWSYPVGGAGGTLHF. The full variable domain, rest sourced from reference TRBV30 and TRBJ1-6, is SQTIHQWPATLVQPVGSPLSLECTVEGTSNPNLYWYRQAAGRGLQLLFYSVGIGQISSEVPQNLSASRPQDRQFILSSKKLLLSDSGFYLCAWSYPVGGAGGTLHFGNGTRLTVT.

CDR3 loop: CASRAAQETQYF. The CDR3 DNA reads TGCGCCAGCAGGGCGGCCCAAGAGACCCAGTACTTC. The rearrangement joins TRBV5-1 to TRBJ2-5; D gene uncertain. Germline CDR1 reads SGHRS; CDR2 reads YFSETQ. The V end lost 5 bases, the J end lost 1 base, and 6 bases lay between the germline ends. The CDR3 has 12 residues.

This clone appeared once. The chain employs TRBV7-6 and TRBJ2-5; no clear D gene. V lost 0 bases and J lost 1, with 9 bases in between. The CDR3 runs to 15 residues. Germline loops: CDR1 SGHVS, CDR2 FNYEAQ. The CDR3 DNA is TGTGCCAGCAGCTTAGCAGGGATCGTCCAAGAGACCCAGTACTTC. As protein: CASSLAGIVQETQYF.

The chain couples TRBV15 to TRBJ1-4; no clear D gene. There are 15 residues in the CDR3. V was trimmed by 1 base and J by 4 bases, leaving 10 bases between them. CDR1 LNHNV and CDR2 YYDKDF come from the germline V gene (reference sequence). CDR3 in amino acids: CATSRGGGNNEKLFF. The CDR3, as DNA: TGTGCCACCAGCAGAGGCGGCGGGAATAATGAAAAACTGTTTTTT.

The chain uses TRBV5-4 and TRBJ2-3; D unresolved. Deletions cut 4 bases from V and 2 bases from J, with 11 bases between. Germline V gene sequence: CDR1 SGHNT, CDR2 YYREEE (reference sequence). The CDR3 is 14 residues long. The CDR3 DNA sequence: TGTGCCAGCAGCGGAGCACTCTACACAGATACGCAGTATTTT. It specifies CASSGALYTDTQYF.

The genes are TRBV18 and TRBJ2-5, with D possibly matching TRBD1 (6 bases). V was shortened by 3 bases and J by 0 bases, with 11 bases between the two germline ends. This CDR3 has 15 amino acids. CDR1 is KGHSH, CDR2 LQKENI, per germline. The CDR3 coding sequence is TGTGCCAGCTCACCTTCCGACAGGCACCAAGAGACCCAGTACTTC. Its translation is CASSPSDRHQETQYF.

This clone has only a few counts. The V and J genes are TRBV7-8 and TRBJ2-7; 8 bases map to TRBD1. The length of the CDR3 is 15 residues. Trimming took 5 bases from V and 1 from J; bases not matched to a gene: 7. Per the germline V gene, CDR1 is SGHVS and CDR2 is FQNEAQ. The CDR3 here is CASSPRQGPSYEQYF. CDR3 nucleotide sequence: TGTGCCAGCAGCCCCCGACAGGGGCCTTCCTACGAGCAGTACTTC.